This paragraph covers one T cell receptor (beta chain) sequence. Antigen specificity is unknown. Here immunoSEQ multiplex PCR was the method, and the copy in TCRdb shows in-frame clones only, minus some. The sample shows some 100,000 clones, 82% of them seen only once. This CDR3 has 12 residues. Trimming removed 4 bases from V and 4 bases from J, with 5 bases in between. The germline CDR1 and CDR2 sequences are MDHEN and SYDVKM. The entry originates in a study of radiation and T cells in renal cell carcinoma. General study points: Without pretreatment biopsies, baseline tumor clonotype presence was undetermined. In blood, top tumor clones expanded by 2 weeks, shrinking by 4.

The sample's time point: baseline pretreatment blood. Treatment given: 15 Gy SBRT to primary tumor, nephrectomy 4 weeks later. This renal cell carcinoma was of the clear cell type. The source is a man between 60 and 70 years old with renal cell carcinoma. The genes are TRBV28 and TRBJ1-3; no reliable D call. The source was blood, collected from a patient whose treatment included radiotherapy and nephrectomy. Here the CDR3 reads CASSSQGNTIYF. The CDR3 DNA is TGTGCCAGCAGTTCACAGGGAAACACCATATATTTT.